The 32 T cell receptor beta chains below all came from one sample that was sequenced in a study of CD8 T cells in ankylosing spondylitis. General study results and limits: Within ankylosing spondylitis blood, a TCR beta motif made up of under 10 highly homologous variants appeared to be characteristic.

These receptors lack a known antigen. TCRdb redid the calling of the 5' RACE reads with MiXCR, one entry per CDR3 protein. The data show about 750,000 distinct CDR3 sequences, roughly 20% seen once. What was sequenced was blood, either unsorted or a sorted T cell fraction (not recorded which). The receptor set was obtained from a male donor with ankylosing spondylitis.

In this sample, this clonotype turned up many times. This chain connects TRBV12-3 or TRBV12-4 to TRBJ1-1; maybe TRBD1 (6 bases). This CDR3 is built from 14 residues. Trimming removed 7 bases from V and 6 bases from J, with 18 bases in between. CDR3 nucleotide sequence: TGTGCCAGCACCCCGTCCCCAGGGGCGGCTGAAGCTTTCTTT. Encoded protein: CASTPSPGAAEAFF.

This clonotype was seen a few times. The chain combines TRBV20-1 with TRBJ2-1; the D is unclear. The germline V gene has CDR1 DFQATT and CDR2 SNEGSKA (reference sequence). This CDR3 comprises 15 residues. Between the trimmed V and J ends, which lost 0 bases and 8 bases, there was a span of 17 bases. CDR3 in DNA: TGCAGTGCTAGAGACGCCCCCAGTATAAGCCATGAGCAGTTCTTC. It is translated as CSARDAPSISHEQFF.

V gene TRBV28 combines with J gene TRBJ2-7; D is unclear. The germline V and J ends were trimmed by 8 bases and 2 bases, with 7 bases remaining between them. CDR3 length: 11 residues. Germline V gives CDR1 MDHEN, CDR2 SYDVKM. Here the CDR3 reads CASGLTYEQYF. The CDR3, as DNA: TGTGCCAGCGGCCTGACCTACGAGCAGTACTTC.

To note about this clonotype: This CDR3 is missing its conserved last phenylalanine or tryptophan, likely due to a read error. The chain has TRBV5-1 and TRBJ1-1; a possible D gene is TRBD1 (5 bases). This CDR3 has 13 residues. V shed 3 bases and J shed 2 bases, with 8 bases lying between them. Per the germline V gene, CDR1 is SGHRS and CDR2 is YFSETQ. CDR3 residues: CASSSGTNTEAFC. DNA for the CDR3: TGCGCCAGCAGCTCCGGGACCAACACTGAAGCTTTCTGT.

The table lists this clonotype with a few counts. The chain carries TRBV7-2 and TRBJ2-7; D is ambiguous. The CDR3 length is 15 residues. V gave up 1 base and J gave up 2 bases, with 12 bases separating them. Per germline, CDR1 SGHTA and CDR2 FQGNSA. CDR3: CASSLEGSLTYEQYF. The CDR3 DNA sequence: TGTGCCAGCAGCTTAGAGGGCAGCCTCACCTACGAGCAGTACTTC. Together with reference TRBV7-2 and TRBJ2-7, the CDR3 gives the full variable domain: GAGVSQSPSNKVTEKGKDVELRCDPISGHTALYWYRQSLGQGLEFLIYFQGNSAPDKSGLPSDRFSAERTGGSVSTLTIQRTQQEDSAVYLCASSLEGSLTYEQYFGPGTRLTVT.

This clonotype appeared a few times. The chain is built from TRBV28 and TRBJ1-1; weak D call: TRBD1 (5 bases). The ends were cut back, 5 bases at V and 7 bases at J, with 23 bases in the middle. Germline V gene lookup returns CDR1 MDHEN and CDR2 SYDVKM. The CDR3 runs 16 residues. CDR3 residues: CASSPQHPRDGVEAFF. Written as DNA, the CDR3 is TGTGCCAGCAGTCCACAACATCCCCGGGACGGAGTTGAAGCTTTCTTT. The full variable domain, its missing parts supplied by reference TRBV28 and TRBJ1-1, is DVKVTQSSRYLVKRTGEKVFLECVQDMDHENMFWYRQDPGLGLRLIYFSYDVKMKEKGDIPEGYSVSREKKERFSLILESASTNQTSMYLCASSPQHPRDGVEAFFGQGTRLTVV.

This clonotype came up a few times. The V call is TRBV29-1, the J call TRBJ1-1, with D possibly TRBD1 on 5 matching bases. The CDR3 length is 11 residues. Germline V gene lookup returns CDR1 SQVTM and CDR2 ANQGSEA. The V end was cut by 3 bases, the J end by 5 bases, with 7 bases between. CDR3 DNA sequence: TGCAGCGTTGAGTACAGGACTGAAGCTTTCTTT. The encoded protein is CSVEYRTEAFF.

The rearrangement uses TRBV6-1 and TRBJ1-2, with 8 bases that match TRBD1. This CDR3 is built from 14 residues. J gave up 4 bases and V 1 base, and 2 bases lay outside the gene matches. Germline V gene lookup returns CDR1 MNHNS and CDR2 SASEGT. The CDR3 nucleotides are TGTGCCAGCAGTGAAGTCGGGACAGGCTATGGCTACACCTTC. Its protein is CASSEVGTGYGYTF.

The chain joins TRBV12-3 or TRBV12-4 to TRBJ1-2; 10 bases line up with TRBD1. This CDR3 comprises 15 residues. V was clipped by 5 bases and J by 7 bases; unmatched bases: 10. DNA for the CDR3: TGTGCCAGCAGTCGAGCTGGGGGACAGGGGTTTGGCTACACCTTC. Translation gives CASSRAGGQGFGYTF.

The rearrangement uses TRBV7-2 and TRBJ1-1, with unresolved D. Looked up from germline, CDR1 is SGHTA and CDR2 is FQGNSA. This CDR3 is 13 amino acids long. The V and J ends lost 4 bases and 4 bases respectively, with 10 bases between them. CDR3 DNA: TGTGCCAGCAGCTACTCCGGTCCCACTGAAGCTTTCTTT. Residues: CASSYSGPTEAFF.

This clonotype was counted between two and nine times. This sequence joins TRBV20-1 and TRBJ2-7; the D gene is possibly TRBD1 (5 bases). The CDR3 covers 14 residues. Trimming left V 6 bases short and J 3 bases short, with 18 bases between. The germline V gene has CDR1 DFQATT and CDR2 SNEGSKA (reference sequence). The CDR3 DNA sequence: TGCAGTGCGGCCCCAGGGTCTGTGGGCTACGAGCAGTACTTC. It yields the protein CSAAPGSVGYEQYF.

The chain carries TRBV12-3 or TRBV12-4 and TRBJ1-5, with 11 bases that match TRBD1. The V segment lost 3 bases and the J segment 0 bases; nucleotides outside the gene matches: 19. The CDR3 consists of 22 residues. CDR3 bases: TGTGCCAGCAGTTTGAATCTTATTCCCTGGGGACAGGGGGGGCGTAGCAATCAGCCCCAGCATTTT. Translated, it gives CASSLNLIPWGQGGRSNQPQHF.

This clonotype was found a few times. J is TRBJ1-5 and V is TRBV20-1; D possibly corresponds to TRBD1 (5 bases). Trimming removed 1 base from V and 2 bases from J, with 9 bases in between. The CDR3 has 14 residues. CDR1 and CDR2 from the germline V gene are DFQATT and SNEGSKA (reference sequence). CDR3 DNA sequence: TGCAGTGCTAGAGCCCCACAGGGCAATCAGCCCCAGCATTTT. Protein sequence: CSARAPQGNQPQHF.

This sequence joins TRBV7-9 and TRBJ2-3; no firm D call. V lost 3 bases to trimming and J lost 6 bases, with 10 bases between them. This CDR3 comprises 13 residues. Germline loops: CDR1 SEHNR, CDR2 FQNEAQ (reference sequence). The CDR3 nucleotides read TGTGCCAGCAGCTTTGTCGTAGGGGATACGCAGTATTTT. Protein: CASSFVVGDTQYF. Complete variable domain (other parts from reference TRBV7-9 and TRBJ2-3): DTGVSQNPRHKITKRGQNVTFRCDPISEHNRLYWYRQTLGQGPEFLTYFQNEAQLEKSRLLSDRFSAERPKGSFSTLEIQRTEQGDSAMYLCASSFVVGDTQYFGPGTRLTVL.

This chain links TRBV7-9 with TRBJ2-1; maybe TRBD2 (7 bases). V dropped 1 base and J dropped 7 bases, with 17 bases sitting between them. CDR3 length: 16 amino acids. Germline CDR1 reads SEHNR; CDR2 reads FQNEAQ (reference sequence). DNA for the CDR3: TGTGCCAGCAGCTTAGATGTGGGGGGGCCGTCGAATGAGCAGTTCTTC. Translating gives CASSLDVGGPSNEQFF.

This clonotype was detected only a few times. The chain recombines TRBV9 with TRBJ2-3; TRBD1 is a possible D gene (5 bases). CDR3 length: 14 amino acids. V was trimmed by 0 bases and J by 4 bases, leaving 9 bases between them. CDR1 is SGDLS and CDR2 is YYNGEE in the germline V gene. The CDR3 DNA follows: TGTGCCAGCAGCGTAGAAGGGGCCGCAGATACGCAGTATTTT. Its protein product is CASSVEGAADTQYF. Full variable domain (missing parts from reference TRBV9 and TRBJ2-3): DSGVTQTPKHLITATGQRVTLRCSPRSGDLSVYWYQQSLDQGLQFLIQYYNGEERAKGNILERFSAQQFPDLHSELNLSSLELGDSALYFCASSVEGAADTQYFGPGTRLTVL.

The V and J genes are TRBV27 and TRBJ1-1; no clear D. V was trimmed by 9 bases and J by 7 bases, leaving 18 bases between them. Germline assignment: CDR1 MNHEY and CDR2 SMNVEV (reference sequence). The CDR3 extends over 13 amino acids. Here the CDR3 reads CASRRSGWFEAFF. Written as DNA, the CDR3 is TGTGCCAGTCGCCGGAGCGGTTGGTTTGAAGCTTTCTTT.

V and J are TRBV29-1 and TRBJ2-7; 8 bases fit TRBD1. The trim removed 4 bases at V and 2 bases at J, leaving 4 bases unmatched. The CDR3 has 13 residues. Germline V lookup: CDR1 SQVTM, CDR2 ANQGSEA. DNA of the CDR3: TGCAGCGTTGGGACAGGGTCCACCTACGAGCAGTACTTC. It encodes CSVGTGSTYEQYF.

In nucleotides, the CDR3 is TGCGCCAGCAGCTTTACAGGGGGAAGTGAGCAGTTCTTC. This gives the protein CASSFTGGSEQFF. The chain recombines TRBV4-3 with TRBJ2-1; the match to TRBD1 covers 8 bases. CDR1 and CDR2 (germline): LGHNA, YSLEER. CDR3 size: 13 residues. Losses at the gene ends were 5 bases for V and 9 bases for J; bases not matched to a gene: 6.

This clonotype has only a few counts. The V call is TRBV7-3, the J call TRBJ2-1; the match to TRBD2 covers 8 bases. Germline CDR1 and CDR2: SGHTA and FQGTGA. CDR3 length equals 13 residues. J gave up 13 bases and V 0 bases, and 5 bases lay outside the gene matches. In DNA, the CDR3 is TGTGCCAGCAGCTTAACTAGTAGCGGGGCCCAGTTCTTC. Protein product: CASSLTSSGAQFF.

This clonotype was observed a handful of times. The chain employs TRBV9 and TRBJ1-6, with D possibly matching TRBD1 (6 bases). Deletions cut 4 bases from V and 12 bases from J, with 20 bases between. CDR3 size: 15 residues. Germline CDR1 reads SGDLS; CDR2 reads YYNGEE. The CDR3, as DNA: TGTGCCAGCAGCCCACGACAGGACGGGGGAATACCCCTCCACTTT. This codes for CASSPRQDGGIPLHF.

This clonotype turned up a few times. This CDR3 is CASSLRTGTSGMNEQFF. CDR3 bases: TGTGCCAGCAGCTTAAGAACCGGGACTAGCGGGATGAATGAGCAGTTCTTC. The chain carries TRBV7-2 and TRBJ2-1; 13 bases line up with TRBD2. The CDR3 is 17 amino acids. With 2 bases clipped from V and 7 bases from J, the junction kept 8 bases outside the gene matches. In germline, CDR1 is SGHTA, CDR2 FQGNSA.

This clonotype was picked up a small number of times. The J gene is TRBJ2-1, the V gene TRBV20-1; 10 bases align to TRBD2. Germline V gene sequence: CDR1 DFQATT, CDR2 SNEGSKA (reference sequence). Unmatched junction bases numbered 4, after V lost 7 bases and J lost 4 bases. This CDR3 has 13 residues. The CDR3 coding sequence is TGCAGTGGCAGGACTAGCGGATACAATGAGCAGTTCTTC. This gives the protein CSGRTSGYNEQFF.

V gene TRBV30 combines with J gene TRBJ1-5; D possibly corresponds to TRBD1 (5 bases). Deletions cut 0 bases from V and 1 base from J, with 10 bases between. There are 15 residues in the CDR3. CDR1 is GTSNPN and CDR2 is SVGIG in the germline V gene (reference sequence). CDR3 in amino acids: CAWSVPGWSNQPQHF. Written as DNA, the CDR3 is TGTGCCTGGAGTGTACCAGGGTGGAGCAATCAGCCCCAGCATTTT.

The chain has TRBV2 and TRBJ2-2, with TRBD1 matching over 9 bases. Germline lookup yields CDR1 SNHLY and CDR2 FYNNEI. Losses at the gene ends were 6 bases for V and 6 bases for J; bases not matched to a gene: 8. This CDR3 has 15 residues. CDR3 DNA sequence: TGTGCCAGCAGAGCCGGGACAGGGATCCCCGGGGAGCTGTTTTTT. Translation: CASRAGTGIPGELFF.

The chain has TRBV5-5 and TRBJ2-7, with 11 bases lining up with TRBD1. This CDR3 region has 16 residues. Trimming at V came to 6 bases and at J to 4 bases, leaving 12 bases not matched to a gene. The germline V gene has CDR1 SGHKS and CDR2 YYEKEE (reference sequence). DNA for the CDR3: TGTGCCAGCACCACATTCACGGGACAGGGGGGTTACGAGCAGTACTTC. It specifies CASTTFTGQGGYEQYF. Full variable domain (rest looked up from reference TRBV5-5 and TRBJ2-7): DAGVTQSPTHLIKTRGQQVTLRCSPISGHKSVSWYQQVLGQGPQFIFQYYEKEERGRGNFPDRFSARQFPNYSSELNVNALLLGDSALYLCASTTFTGQGGYEQYFGPGTRLTVT.

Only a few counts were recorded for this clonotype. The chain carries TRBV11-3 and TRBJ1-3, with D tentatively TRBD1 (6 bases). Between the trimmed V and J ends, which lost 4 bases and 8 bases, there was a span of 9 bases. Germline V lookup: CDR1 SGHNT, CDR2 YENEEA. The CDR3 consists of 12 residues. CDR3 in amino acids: CASSSDSYTIYF. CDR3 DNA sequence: TGTGCCAGCAGCTCGGACAGCTACACCATATATTTT.

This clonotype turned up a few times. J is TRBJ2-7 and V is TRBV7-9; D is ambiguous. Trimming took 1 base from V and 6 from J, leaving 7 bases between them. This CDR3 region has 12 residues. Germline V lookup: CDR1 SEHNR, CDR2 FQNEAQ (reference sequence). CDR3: CASSLDSFEQYF. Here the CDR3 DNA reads TGTGCCAGCAGCTTAGACTCTTTCGAGCAGTACTTC.

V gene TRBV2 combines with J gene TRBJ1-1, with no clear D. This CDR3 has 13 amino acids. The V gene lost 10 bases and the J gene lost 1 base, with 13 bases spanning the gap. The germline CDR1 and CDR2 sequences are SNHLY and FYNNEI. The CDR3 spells CANPKSQNTEAFF. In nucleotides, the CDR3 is TGTGCCAACCCTAAATCACAGAACACTGAAGCTTTCTTT.

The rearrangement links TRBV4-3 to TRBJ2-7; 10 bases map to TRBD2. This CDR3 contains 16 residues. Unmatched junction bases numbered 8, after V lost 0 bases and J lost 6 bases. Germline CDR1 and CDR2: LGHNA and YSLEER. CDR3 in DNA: TGCGCCAGCAGCCAAGATCTAAGCGGGAGGGGTCTCGAGCAGTACTTC. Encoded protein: CASSQDLSGRGLEQYF.

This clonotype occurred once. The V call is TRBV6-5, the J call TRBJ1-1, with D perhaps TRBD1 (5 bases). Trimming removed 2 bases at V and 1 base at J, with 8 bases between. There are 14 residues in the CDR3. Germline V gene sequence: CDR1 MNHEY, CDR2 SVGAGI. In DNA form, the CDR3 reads TGTGCCAGCAGTTACCAGGGTGGGAACACTGAAGCTTTCTTT. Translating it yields CASSYQGGNTEAFF.

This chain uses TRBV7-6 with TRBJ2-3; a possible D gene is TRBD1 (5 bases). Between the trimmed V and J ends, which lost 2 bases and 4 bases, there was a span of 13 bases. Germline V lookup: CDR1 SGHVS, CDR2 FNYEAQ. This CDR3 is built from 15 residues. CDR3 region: CASSLSRVGADTQYF. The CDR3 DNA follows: TGTGCCAGCAGCTTATCCAGGGTAGGGGCAGATACGCAGTATTTT.